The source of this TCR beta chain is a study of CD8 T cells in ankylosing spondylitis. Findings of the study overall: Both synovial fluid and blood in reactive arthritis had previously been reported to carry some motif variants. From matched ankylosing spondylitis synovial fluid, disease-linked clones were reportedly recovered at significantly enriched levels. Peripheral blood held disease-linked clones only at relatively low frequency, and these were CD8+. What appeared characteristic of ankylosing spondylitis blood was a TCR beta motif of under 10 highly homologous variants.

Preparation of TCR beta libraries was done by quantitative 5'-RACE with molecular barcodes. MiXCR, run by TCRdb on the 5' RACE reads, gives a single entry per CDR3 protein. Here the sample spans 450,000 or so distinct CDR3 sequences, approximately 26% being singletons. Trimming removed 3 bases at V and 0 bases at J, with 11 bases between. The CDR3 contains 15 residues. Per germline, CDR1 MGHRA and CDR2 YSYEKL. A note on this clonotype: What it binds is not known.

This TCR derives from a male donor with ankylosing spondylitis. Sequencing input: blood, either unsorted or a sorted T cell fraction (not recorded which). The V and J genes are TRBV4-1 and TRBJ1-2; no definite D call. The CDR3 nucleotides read TGCGCCAGCAGCCAGCAACTAACTACTAACTATGGCTACACCTTC. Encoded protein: CASSQQLTTNYGYTF.